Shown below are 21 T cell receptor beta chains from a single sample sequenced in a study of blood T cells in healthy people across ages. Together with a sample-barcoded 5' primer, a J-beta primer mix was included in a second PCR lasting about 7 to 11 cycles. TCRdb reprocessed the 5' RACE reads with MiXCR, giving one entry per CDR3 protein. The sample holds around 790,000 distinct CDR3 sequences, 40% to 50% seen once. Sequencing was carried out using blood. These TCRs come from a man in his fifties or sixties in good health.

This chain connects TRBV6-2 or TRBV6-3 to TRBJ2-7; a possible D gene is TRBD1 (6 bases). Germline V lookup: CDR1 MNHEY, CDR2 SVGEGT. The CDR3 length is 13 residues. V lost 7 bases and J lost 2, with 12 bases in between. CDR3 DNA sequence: TGTGCCAGCACCACAGACAGGCCCTACGAGCAGTACTTC. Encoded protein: CASTTDRPYEQYF.

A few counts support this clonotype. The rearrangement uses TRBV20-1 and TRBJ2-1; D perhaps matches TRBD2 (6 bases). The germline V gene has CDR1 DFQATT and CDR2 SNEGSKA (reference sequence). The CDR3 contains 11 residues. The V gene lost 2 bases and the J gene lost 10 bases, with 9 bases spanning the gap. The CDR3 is CSARPGEEQFF. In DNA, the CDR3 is TGCAGTGCTAGACCGGGAGAAGAGCAGTTCTTC.

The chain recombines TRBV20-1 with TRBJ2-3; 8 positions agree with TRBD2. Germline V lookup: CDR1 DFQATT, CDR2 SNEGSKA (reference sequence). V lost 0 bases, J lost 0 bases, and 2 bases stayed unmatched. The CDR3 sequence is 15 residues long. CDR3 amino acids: CSARESGGSTDTQYF. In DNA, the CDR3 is TGCAGTGCTAGAGAAAGCGGGGGCAGCACAGATACGCAGTATTTT.

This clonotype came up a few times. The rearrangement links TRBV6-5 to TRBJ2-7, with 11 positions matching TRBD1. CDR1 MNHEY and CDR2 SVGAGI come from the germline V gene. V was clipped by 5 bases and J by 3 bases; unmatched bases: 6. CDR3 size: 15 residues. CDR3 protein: CASSPWTGGIYEQYF. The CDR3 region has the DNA TGTGCCAGCAGTCCCTGGACAGGGGGCATCTACGAGCAGTACTTC.

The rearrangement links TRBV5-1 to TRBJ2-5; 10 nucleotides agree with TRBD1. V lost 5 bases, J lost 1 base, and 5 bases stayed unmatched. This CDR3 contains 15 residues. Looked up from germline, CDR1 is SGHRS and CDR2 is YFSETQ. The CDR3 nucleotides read TGCGCCAGCAGTAGGGACAGGGGAAGCCAAGAGACCCAGTACTTC. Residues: CASSRDRGSQETQYF. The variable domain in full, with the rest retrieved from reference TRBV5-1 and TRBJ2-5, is KAGVTQTPRYLIKTRGQQVTLSCSPISGHRSVSWYQQTPGQGLQFLFEYFSETQRNKGNFPGRFSGRQFSNSRSEMNVSTLELGDSALYLCASSRDRGSQETQYFGPGTRLLVL.

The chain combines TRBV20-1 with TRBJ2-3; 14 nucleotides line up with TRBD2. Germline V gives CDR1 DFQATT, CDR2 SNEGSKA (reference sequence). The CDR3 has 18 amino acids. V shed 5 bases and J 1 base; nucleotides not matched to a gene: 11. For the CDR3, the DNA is TGCAGTGCTCGCGGACTAGCGGGGGGAAACCGCGGCACAGATACGCAGTATTTT. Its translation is CSARGLAGGNRGTDTQYF.

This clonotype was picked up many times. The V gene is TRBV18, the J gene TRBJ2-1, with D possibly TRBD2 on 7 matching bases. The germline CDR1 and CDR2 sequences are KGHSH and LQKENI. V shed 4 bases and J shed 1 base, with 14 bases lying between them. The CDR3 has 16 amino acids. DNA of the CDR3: TGTGCCAGCTCACGGGGGGGCGAGGGGTCCTACAATGAGCAGTTCTTC. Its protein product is CASSRGGEGSYNEQFF.

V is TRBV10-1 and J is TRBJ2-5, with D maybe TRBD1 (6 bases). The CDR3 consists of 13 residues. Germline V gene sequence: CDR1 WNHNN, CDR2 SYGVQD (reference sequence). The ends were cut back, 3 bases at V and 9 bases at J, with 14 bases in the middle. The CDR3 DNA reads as TGCGCCAGCAGTGACACAGGGATGGAGGCCCAGTACTTC. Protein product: CASSDTGMEAQYF.

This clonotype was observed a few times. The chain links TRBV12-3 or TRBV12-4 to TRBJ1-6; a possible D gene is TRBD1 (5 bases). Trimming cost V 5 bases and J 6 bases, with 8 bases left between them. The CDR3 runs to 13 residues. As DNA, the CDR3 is TGTGCCAGCAGTCGAGGGGCTAATTCACCCCTCCACTTT. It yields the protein CASSRGANSPLHF.

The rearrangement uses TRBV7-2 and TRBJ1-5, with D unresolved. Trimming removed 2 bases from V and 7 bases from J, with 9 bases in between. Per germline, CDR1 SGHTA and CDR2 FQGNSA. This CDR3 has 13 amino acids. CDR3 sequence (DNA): TGTGCCAGCAGCTTACGGGGAGCACAGCCCCAGCATTTT. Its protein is CASSLRGAQPQHF.

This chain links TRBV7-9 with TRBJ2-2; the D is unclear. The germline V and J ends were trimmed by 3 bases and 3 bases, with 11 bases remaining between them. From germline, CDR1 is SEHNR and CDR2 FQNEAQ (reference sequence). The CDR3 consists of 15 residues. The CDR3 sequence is CASSFPATDTGELFF. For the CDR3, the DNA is TGTGCCAGCAGCTTTCCTGCTACGGACACCGGGGAGCTGTTTTTT.

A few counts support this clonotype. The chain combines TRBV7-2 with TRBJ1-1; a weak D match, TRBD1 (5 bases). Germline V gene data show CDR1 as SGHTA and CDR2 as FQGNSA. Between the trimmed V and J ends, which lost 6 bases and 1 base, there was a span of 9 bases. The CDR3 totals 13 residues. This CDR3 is CASRRGANTEAFF. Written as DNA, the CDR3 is TGTGCCAGCAGAAGAGGGGCGAACACTGAAGCTTTCTTT.

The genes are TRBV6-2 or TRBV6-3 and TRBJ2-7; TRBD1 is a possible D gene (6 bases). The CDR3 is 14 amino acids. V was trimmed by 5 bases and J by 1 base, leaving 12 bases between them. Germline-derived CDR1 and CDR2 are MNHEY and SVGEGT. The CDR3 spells CASSRTVGSYEQYF. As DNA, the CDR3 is TGTGCCAGCAGTCGGACAGTAGGTTCCTACGAGCAGTACTTC.

CDR3 protein: CATSRSGLADRGGTDTQYF. CDR3 nucleotide sequence: TGTGCCACCAGCAGGTCGGGACTAGCGGACAGAGGGGGCACAGATACGCAGTATTTT. This rearrangement joins TRBV15 to TRBJ2-3; TRBD2 aligns across 11 bases. V gave up 3 bases and J gave up 1 base; unmatched junction bases: 12. The germline CDR1 and CDR2 sequences are LNHNV and YYDKDF (reference sequence). The CDR3 has 19 residues.

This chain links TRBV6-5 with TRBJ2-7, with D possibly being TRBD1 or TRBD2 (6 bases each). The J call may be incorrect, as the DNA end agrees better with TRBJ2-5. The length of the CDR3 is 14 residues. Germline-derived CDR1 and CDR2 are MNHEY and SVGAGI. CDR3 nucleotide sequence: TGTGCCAGCAGTCCCTCGGGGGCGCGGGAGACCCAGTACTTC. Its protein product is CASSPSGARETQYF.

The CDR3 region is CASSLDGQTNEQYF. In DNA, the CDR3 is TGCGCCAGCAGCTTGGACGGACAGACGAATGAGCAGTACTTC. The chain combines TRBV5-1 with TRBJ2-5; perhaps TRBD1 as D (6 bases). The CDR3 loop spans 14 amino acids. The V gene lost 0 bases and the J gene lost 11 bases, with 17 bases spanning the gap. Germline V CDR1 and CDR2: SGHRS, YFSETQ.

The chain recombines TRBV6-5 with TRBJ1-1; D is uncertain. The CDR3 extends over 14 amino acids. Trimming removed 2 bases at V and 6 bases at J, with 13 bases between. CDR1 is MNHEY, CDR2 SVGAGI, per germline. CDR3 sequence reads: CASSYDNWSPEAFF. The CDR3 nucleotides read TGTGCCAGCAGTTACGACAATTGGAGCCCTGAAGCTTTCTTT.

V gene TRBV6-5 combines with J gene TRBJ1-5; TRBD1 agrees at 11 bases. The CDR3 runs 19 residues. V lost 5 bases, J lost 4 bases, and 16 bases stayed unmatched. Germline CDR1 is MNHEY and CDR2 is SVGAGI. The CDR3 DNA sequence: TGTGCCAGCAGTCTACATTCCGGGACAGGGGGGAGGGTAAATCAGCCCCAGCATTTT. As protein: CASSLHSGTGGRVNQPQHF.

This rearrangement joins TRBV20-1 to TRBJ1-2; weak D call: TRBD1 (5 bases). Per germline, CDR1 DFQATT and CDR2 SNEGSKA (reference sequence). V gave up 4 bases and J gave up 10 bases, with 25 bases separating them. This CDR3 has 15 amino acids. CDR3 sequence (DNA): TGCAGTGCTACGATAATACCGACGGAGCAGGGTTTCTACACCTTC. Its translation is CSATIIPTEQGFYTF.

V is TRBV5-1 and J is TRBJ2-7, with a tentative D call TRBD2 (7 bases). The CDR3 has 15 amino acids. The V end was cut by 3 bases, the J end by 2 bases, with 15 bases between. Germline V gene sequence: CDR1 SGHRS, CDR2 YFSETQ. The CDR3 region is CASSSRGGGAYEQYF. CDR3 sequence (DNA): TGCGCCAGCAGCTCCAGGGGAGGGGGGGCCTACGAGCAGTACTTC. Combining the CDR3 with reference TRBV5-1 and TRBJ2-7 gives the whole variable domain KAGVTQTPRYLIKTRGQQVTLSCSPISGHRSVSWYQQTPGQGLQFLFEYFSETQRNKGNFPGRFSGRQFSNSRSEMNVSTLELGDSALYLCASSSRGGGAYEQYFGPGTRLTVT.

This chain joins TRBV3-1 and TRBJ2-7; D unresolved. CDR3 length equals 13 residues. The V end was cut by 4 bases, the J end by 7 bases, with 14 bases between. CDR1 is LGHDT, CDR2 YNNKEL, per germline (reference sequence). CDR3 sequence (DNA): TGTGCCAGCAGCCTCCTGACTGAGAGTGAGCAGTACTTC. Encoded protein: CASSLLTESEQYF.